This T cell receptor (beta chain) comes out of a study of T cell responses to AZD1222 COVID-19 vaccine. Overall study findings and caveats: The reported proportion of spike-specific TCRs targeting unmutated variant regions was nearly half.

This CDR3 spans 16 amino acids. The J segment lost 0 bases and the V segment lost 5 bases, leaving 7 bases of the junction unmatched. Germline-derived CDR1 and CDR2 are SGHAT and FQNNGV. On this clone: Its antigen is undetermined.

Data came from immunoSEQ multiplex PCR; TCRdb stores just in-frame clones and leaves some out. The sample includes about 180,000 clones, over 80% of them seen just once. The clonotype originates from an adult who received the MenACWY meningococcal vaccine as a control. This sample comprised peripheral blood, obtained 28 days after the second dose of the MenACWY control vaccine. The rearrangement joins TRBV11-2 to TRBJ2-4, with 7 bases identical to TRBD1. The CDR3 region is CASSPGTDIAKNIQYF. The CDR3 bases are TGTGCCAGCAGCCCTGGGACAGATATAGCCAAAAACATTCAGTACTTC.